The next 12 T cell receptor beta chains were all read from a single sample in a study of blood T cells in healthy people across ages. PCR was performed a second time for about 6 to 12 cycles using a sample-barcoded 5' primer and a J-beta primer mix. TCRdb called the 5' RACE reads again in MiXCR, with one record for every CDR3 protein. The sample records around 870,000 distinct CDR3 sequences, 29% being singletons. Sequencing used blood. The receptors stem from a woman aged 80 or older in good health.

Remarks on this clonotype: This may be a read error, as it is one base from a much larger clone. Because the CDR3 is missing its conserved closing phenylalanine or tryptophan, this is likely a read error. This chain uses TRBV27 with TRBJ1-2; D may be TRBD1 (6 bases). Germline-derived CDR1 and CDR2 are MNHEY and SMNVEV (reference sequence). CDR3 length equals 14 residues. V was shortened by 6 bases and J by 2 bases, with 13 bases between the two germline ends. CDR3 DNA: TGTGCCAGCAGCACGCAGGGGAAAAACTATGGCTACACCCTC. Protein product: CASSTQGKNYGYTL.

There are many counts of this clonotype. The V gene is TRBV19, the J gene TRBJ2-6; D is uncertain. V dropped 10 bases and J dropped 0 bases, with 10 bases sitting between them. The germline CDR1 and CDR2 sequences are LNHDA and SQIVND (reference sequence). This CDR3 contains 14 residues. CDR3 sequence (DNA): TGTGCCACTTCAGTTGGCTCTGGGGCCAACGTCCTGACTTTC. It codes for CATSVGSGANVLTF.

This clonotype was counted many times. The chain joins TRBV20-1 to TRBJ2-1; the match to TRBD2 covers 7 bases. Germline CDR1 and CDR2: DFQATT and SNEGSKA (reference sequence). V was pared by 4 bases and J by 9 bases, with 9 bases of the junction left unmatched. The CDR3 length is 13 residues. DNA of the CDR3: TGCAGTGCTAAATATTCAGGCGGGGGTGAGCAGTTCTTC. Translated: CSAKYSGGGEQFF.

With regard to this clonotype: This may arise from a read error, as a much more abundant clone is one base away. The chain uses TRBV20-1 and TRBJ2-4, with a weak D call TRBD2 (5 bases). Judging by the DNA end, TRBJ2-7 fits better; the J call may be wrong. CDR3 length equals 14 residues. Germline V lookup: CDR1 DFQATT, CDR2 SNEGSKA (reference sequence). The CDR3 region is CSARGLNGVYEQYF. The DNA of the CDR3 is TGCAGTGCTAGAGGCCTTAACGGGGTTTACGAGCAGTACTTC.

This clonotype was seen repeatedly, ten times or more. The rearrangement uses TRBV5-1 and TRBJ2-1; 9 nucleotides agree with TRBD1. The junction had 5 bases not matched to a gene; V was cut back by 0 bases and J by 7 bases. This CDR3 comprises 15 residues. Germline V gives CDR1 SGHRS, CDR2 YFSETQ. This chain's CDR3 is CASSLAGTGKNEQFF. For the CDR3, the DNA is TGCGCCAGCAGCTTGGCCGGGACAGGGAAGAATGAGCAGTTCTTC.

This clonotype was counted only a few times. The V call is TRBV7-2, the J call TRBJ1-1; possibly TRBD1 for D (5 bases). This CDR3 spans 20 amino acids. V was trimmed by 2 bases and J by 0 bases, leaving 25 bases between them. The V gene's germline CDR1 is SGHTA and CDR2 FQGNSA. CDR3 sequence: CASSLKATDTSTSMNTEAFF. The CDR3, as DNA: TGTGCCAGCAGCTTAAAGGCAACGGACACTTCCACCTCCATGAACACTGAAGCTTTCTTT.

About this clonotype itself: With a much larger clone just one base away, this may be a read error. V and J are TRBV11-3 and TRBJ2-1; TRBD2 agrees at 9 bases. The CDR3 has 15 residues. CDR1 is SGHNT and CDR2 is YENEEA in the germline V gene. This CDR3 reads CACSLAGVSYNEQFF. The CDR3 DNA is TGTGCCTGCAGCTTAGCGGGGGTCTCCTACAATGAGCAGTTCTTC.

The chain is built from TRBV2 and TRBJ1-1; D remains ambiguous. Trimming removed 0 bases from V and 7 bases from J, with 9 bases in between. There are 13 residues in the CDR3. The germline V gene has CDR1 SNHLY and CDR2 FYNNEI. The CDR3 loop is CASSEALGLEAFF. CDR3 DNA: TGTGCCAGCAGTGAAGCGCTTGGTCTTGAAGCTTTCTTT.

This clonotype appeared many times. This sequence joins TRBV7-2 and TRBJ1-2; a weak D match, TRBD1 (5 bases). Germline V lookup: CDR1 SGHTA, CDR2 FQGNSA. V was shortened by 2 bases and J by 7 bases, with 14 bases between the two germline ends. This CDR3 has 14 amino acids. CDR3 in amino acids: CASSLQGYYVGYTF. DNA of the CDR3: TGTGCCAGCAGCTTACAGGGTTACTATGTTGGCTACACCTTC.

This sequence joins TRBV3-1 and TRBJ1-2; 8 nucleotides align to TRBD1. From germline, CDR1 is LGHDT and CDR2 YNNKEL (reference sequence). J gave up 6 bases and V 2 bases, and 8 bases lay outside the gene matches. The length of the CDR3 is 15 residues. The CDR3 DNA is TGTGCCAGCAGCCAACCCCGACAGGGGACGAATGGCTACACCTTC. Its protein is CASSQPRQGTNGYTF.

This clonotype was picked up one time. It is likely a read error, because the conserved phenylalanine at the end of the CDR3 is missing. This chain uses TRBV20-1 with TRBJ2-7; 10 nucleotides line up with TRBD2. After removal of 4 bases from V and 1 base from J, the junction contained 7 bases not matched to a gene. The germline CDR1 and CDR2 sequences are DFQATT and SNEGSKA (reference sequence). CDR3 size: 15 residues. The DNA of the CDR3 is TGCAGTGCTATTAAGCGGGGGGGTGGTTCCTACGAGCAGTACCTC. This translates into CSAIKRGGGSYEQYL.

This clonotype has ten or more counts. The rearrangement links TRBV12-3 or TRBV12-4 to TRBJ1-4; 9 bases match TRBD1. V was pared by 5 bases and J by 5 bases, with 3 bases of the junction left unmatched. The length of the CDR3 is 14 residues. CDR3: CASSLGTGNEKLFF. The CDR3 bases are TGTGCCAGCAGTCTCGGGACAGGGAATGAAAAACTGTTTTTT.